This entry lists 21 T cell receptor beta chains sequenced from one sample in a study of blood T cells in healthy people across ages. Combining a sample-barcoded 5' primer with a J-beta primer mix, a second PCR ran for about 7 to 11 cycles. One entry per CDR3 protein, called by TCRdb with MiXCR from the 5' RACE reads. Here the sample spans around 1,800,000 distinct CDR3 sequences, roughly two fifths being singletons. The source material was blood. The receptors shown here come from a human donor in good health.

The V call is TRBV7-2, the J call TRBJ2-1; D might be TRBD2 (5 bases). The germline V gene encodes CDR1 SGHTA and CDR2 FQGNSA. V lost 1 base to trimming and J lost 6 bases, with 22 bases between them. CDR3 length: 18 residues. The CDR3 loop reads CASSLEARPGRGINEQFF. In nucleotides, the CDR3 is TGTGCCAGCAGCTTAGAGGCCCGTCCGGGTAGAGGGATCAATGAGCAGTTCTTC.

The V call is TRBV20-1, the J call TRBJ2-1; maybe TRBD1 (5 bases). The CDR3 has 15 amino acids. CDR1 is DFQATT and CDR2 is SNEGSKA in the germline V gene (reference sequence). V gave up 3 bases and J gave up 3 bases, with 15 bases separating them. CDR3 region: CSASGITGDYNEQFF. CDR3 DNA sequence: TGCAGTGCTAGCGGTATAACAGGCGACTACAATGAGCAGTTCTTC.

The V and J genes are TRBV20-1 and TRBJ2-7; D is possibly TRBD1 or TRBD2 (5 bases each). CDR1 is DFQATT and CDR2 is SNEGSKA in the germline V gene (reference sequence). Trimming removed 6 bases from V and 3 bases from J, with 18 bases in between. The CDR3 consists of 14 residues. The CDR3 DNA follows: TGCAGTGCCCGTAGTGGGGGAGCAGTCTACGAGCAGTACTTC. Translated: CSARSGGAVYEQYF.

This sequence joins TRBV28 and TRBJ1-1; D unclear. V was cut by 2 bases and J by 2 bases, with 9 bases left in between. The CDR3 length is 14 residues. The V gene's germline CDR1 is MDHEN and CDR2 SYDVKM. CDR3 loop: CASSLIGPNTEAFF. The CDR3 coding sequence is TGTGCCAGCAGTTTAATCGGGCCTAACACTGAAGCTTTCTTT.

The V and J genes are TRBV4-3 and TRBJ1-1, with a weak D call TRBD1 (5 bases). The CDR3 is made up of 18 amino acids. Germline V lookup: CDR1 LGHNA, CDR2 YSLEER. V lost 1 base, J lost 1 base, and 19 bases lay in between. CDR3 bases: TGCGCCAGCAGCCAAGGGGGCCCGTGGGGCGAGGAGAACACTGAAGCTTTCTTT. Amino acids: CASSQGGPWGEENTEAFF.

The CDR3 is CASSTTVSNQPQHF. CDR3 nucleotides: TGTGCCAGCAGTACGACTGTTAGCAATCAGCCCCAGCATTTT. The chain recombines TRBV6-5 with TRBJ1-5, with D hard to call. CDR1 and CDR2 (germline): MNHEY, SVGAGI. The V gene lost 5 bases and the J gene lost 0 bases, with 8 bases spanning the gap. CDR3 length: 14 residues.

Remarks on this clonotype: The junction and the germline gene differ at one end; a read error may be behind it. The rearrangement joins TRBV28 to TRBJ1-5; D is possibly TRBD1 (5 bases). This CDR3 has 15 residues. Germline CDR1 and CDR2: MDHEN and SYDVKM. The CDR3 region is CANSFAPTGNQPQHF. The CDR3 DNA reads as TGTGCCAACAGTTTCGCTCCTACAGGAAATCAGCCCCAGCATTTT.

This clonotype was counted between two and nine times. The chain employs TRBV7-8 and TRBJ1-1; TRBD1 matches 7 bases. J gave up 0 bases and V 5 bases, and 9 bases lay outside the gene matches. Germline V gene sequence: CDR1 SGHVS, CDR2 FQNEAQ. The CDR3 consists of 16 residues. CDR3 sequence: CASSLGTEYMNTEAFF. The CDR3 nucleotides read TGTGCCAGCAGCCTTGGGACAGAGTACATGAACACTGAAGCTTTCTTT.

The sample holds a few counts of this clonotype. The rearrangement joins TRBV29-1 to TRBJ1-2; D is possibly TRBD1 (6 bases). The CDR3 has 12 residues. Germline V lookup: CDR1 SQVTM, CDR2 ANQGSEA. V dropped 0 bases and J dropped 6 bases, with 8 bases sitting between them. The CDR3 DNA sequence: TGCAGCGTTGAAGATAGGGGGGATGGCTACACCTTC. It encodes CSVEDRGDGYTF.

This clonotype has a handful of counts. V usage is TRBV7-2 and J usage is TRBJ2-1; D is ambiguous. The CDR3 runs to 15 residues. CDR1 is SGHTA, CDR2 FQGNSA, per germline. Trimming removed 3 bases at V and 4 bases at J, with 13 bases between. The CDR3, as DNA: TGTGCCAGCAGCTTCTCTCTTCGGTCTTACAATGAGCAGTTCTTC. This codes for CASSFSLRSYNEQFF. Drawing the rest from reference TRBV7-2 and TRBJ2-1, the complete variable domain is GAGVSQSPSNKVTEKGKDVELRCDPISGHTALYWYRQSLGQGLEFLIYFQGNSAPDKSGLPSDRFSAERTGGSVSTLTIQRTQQEDSAVYLCASSFSLRSYNEQFFGPGTRLTVL.

This clonotype was counted between two and nine times. This chain uses TRBV7-2 with TRBJ1-2; D perhaps matches TRBD1 (6 bases). Germline V gene sequence: CDR1 SGHTA, CDR2 FQGNSA. V was pared by 3 bases and J by 10 bases, with 18 bases between. The CDR3 extends over 14 amino acids. The CDR3 here is CASSLNRAPQIYTF. CDR3 bases: TGTGCCAGCAGCTTGAACAGGGCCCCGCAAATCTACACCTTC.

This clonotype was detected only a few times. The gene calls are TRBV9 and TRBJ2-3; D is unclear. The germline V gene has CDR1 SGDLS and CDR2 YYNGEE. Trimming shortened V by 1 base and J by 4 bases, and 13 bases separated the two germline ends. CDR3 size: 15 residues. The DNA for the CDR3 is TGTGCCAGCAGCGTACAAGGTCTAGTGGCAGATACGCAGTATTTT. It specifies CASSVQGLVADTQYF.

This chain connects TRBV25-1 to TRBJ1-1; weak D call: TRBD1 (5 bases). Germline V gene data show CDR1 as MGHDK and CDR2 as SYGVNS. CDR3 length: 12 residues. The V gene lost 6 bases and the J gene lost 9 bases, with 14 bases spanning the gap. The CDR3 DNA sequence: TGTGCCAGCAGGCAGACAGTAGAACAAGCTTTCTTT. It specifies CASRQTVEQAFF.

The CDR3 DNA follows: TGTGCCAGCAGTTACTCCTATACAGCTCTGGGGCAGTTCTTC. It specifies CASSYSYTALGQFF. The chain has TRBV6-5 and TRBJ2-1; D is ambiguous. The CDR3 contains 14 residues. With 0 bases removed from V and 12 bases from J, the gap between germline ends came to 15 bases. CDR1 and CDR2 from the germline V gene are MNHEY and SVGAGI.

This clonotype occurred a few times. The chain couples TRBV5-1 to TRBJ2-7, with 7 bases identical to TRBD1. Germline V lookup: CDR1 SGHRS, CDR2 YFSETQ. Unmatched junction bases numbered 4, after V lost 4 bases and J lost 0 bases. The CDR3 has 14 amino acids. CDR3 DNA sequence: TGCGCCAGCAGCGGGACAGTTAGCTCCTACGAGCAGTACTTC. Translation: CASSGTVSSYEQYF.

Notes on this clonotype: At one end, the junction sequence differs from germline, possibly due to a read error. V usage is TRBV9 and J usage is TRBJ2-1; D possibly corresponds to TRBD1 (5 bases). CDR3 size: 17 residues. Germline V CDR1 and CDR2: SGDLS, YYNGEE. Written as DNA, the CDR3 is TGTGCCAGCAGCTCAGAATCAGGGCCCAGCTCCTACGATGAGCAGTTCTTC. Encoded protein: CASSSESGPSSYDEQFF.

This clonotype was counted between two and nine times. This chain links TRBV7-9 with TRBJ2-1; TRBD2 matches at 11 bases. Trimming cost V 3 bases and J 5 bases; bases outside gene matches: 6. This CDR3 region has 16 residues. Germline values: CDR1 SEHNR, CDR2 FQNEAQ (reference sequence). CDR3 protein: CASSFILAGGNNEQFF. The CDR3 bases are TGTGCCAGCAGCTTTATCCTAGCGGGGGGTAACAATGAGCAGTTCTTC.

The chain recombines TRBV5-4 with TRBJ1-5, with D unclear. The CDR3 is made up of 16 amino acids. The V gene lost 4 bases and the J gene lost 0 bases, with 14 bases spanning the gap. CDR1 is SGHNT, CDR2 YYREEE, per germline (reference sequence). The CDR3 loop is CASSQDGVHSNQPQHF. DNA for the CDR3: TGTGCCAGCAGCCAGGACGGGGTTCATAGCAATCAGCCCCAGCATTTT.

This chain uses TRBV3-1 with TRBJ2-5; 9 bases map to TRBD2. V shed 6 bases, J shed 2 bases, and the junction held 7 bases outside the gene matches. The CDR3 consists of 15 residues. The germline CDR1 and CDR2 sequences are LGHDT and YNNKEL (reference sequence). CDR3 residues: CASSQLAGIQETQYF. DNA of the CDR3: TGTGCCAGCAGTCAACTAGCGGGCATACAAGAGACCCAGTACTTC.

The V call is TRBV12-3 or TRBV12-4, the J call TRBJ1-6; TRBD1 agrees at 8 bases. The CDR3 is made up of 16 amino acids. V trimming: 6 bases; J trimming: 7 bases; junction bases outside the gene matches: 11. CDR3 DNA: TGTGCCAGCAGACAAACAGGGGGTATATCGAATTCACCCCTCCACTTT. Protein product: CASRQTGGISNSPLHF.

The rearrangement uses TRBV18 and TRBJ1-5, with D hard to call. The CDR3 length is 15 residues. Germline values: CDR1 KGHSH, CDR2 LQKENI. The germline V and J ends were trimmed by 0 bases and 2 bases, with 8 bases remaining between them. The DNA of the CDR3 is TGTGCCAGCTCACCACCGGGGTCTCGCAATCAGCCCCAGCATTTT. Encoded protein: CASSPPGSRNQPQHF.